This T cell receptor (beta chain) was sequenced in a study of T cells in women clearing cervical HPV infection. Broader study findings: Associations may precede or follow infection; HPV-specific or memory T cells were not isolated.

Points on this clone: Antigen specificity is unknown. The read falls 3 residues short of the CDR3 end, and the missing part is taken from the germline J gene.

V was trimmed by 4 bases and J by 2 bases, leaving 5 bases between them. The germline CDR1 and CDR2 sequences are SGHTA and FQGNSA. This CDR3 spans 13 amino acids. Dot-blot hybridization genotyped cervical HPV amplified with MY09/MY11 PCR. The protocol was immunoSEQ multiplex PCR, while the TCRdb copy is restricted to in-frame clones and leaves out a portion. The repertoire table contains about 28,000 clones. This receptor was obtained from a woman between 18 and 75 years old with a cervical HPV16 infection that either progressed to CIN3+ or cleared (not recorded which). The chain is built from TRBV7-2 and TRBJ2-2; D gene ambiguous. The specimen was blood buffy coat. CDR3 bases read: TGTGCCAGCAGCTCTTATAACACCGGGGAG. Residues: CASSSYNTGE. The CDR3 in full is CASSSYNTGELFF. The whole variable domain, remainder taken from reference TRBV7-2 and TRBJ2-2, is GAGVSQSPSNKVTEKGKDVELRCDPISGHTALYWYRQSLGQGLEFLIYFQGNSAPDKSGLPSDRFSAERTGGSVSTLTIQRTQQEDSAVYLCASSSYNTGELFFGEGSRLTVL.